One sample yielded the 14 T cell receptor beta chains listed below, sequenced in a study of somatic mutations in cytotoxic T cells in rheumatoid arthritis (dated by TCRdb to about 2017). The protocol used for the library was the immunoSEQ multiplex PCR assay. In TCRdb, the immuneACCESS table is reduced to in-frame sequences with V and J assigned. These tables do not hold every clone; where another copy was compared, an unresolved V gene accounts for under half, and the others remain unexplained. This sample holds around 20,000 clones; about two thirds were observed only once. Clones ranked in the top ten supply about 20% of the sample. Sequenced sample: CD8+ T cells sorted from blood. The receptors were sampled from an adult with rheumatoid arthritis.

In its sample, this clone was seen once. The V call is TRBV7-9, the J call TRBJ2-3, with 7 bases matching TRBD1. Germline V CDR1 and CDR2: SEHNR, FQNEAQ (reference sequence). This CDR3 has 17 residues. V gave up 3 bases and J gave up 0 bases; unmatched junction bases: 9. The CDR3, as DNA: TGTGCCAGCAGCTTCCCTAAGGGGACAGTGAGCACAGATACGCAGTATTTT. This gives the protein CASSFPKGTVSTDTQYF. Full variable domain (missing parts from reference TRBV7-9 and TRBJ2-3): DTGVSQNPRHKITKRGQNVTFRCDPISEHNRLYWYRQTLGQGPEFLTYFQNEAQLEKSRLLSDRFSAERPKGSFSTLEIQRTEQGDSAMYLCASSFPKGTVSTDTQYFGPGTRLTVL.

This chain connects TRBV7-9 to TRBJ2-1; the D gene could be TRBD1 or TRBD2 (5 bases each). CDR3 length equals 14 residues. Trimming took 6 bases from V and 7 from J, leaving 16 bases between them. Germline V gene sequence: CDR1 SEHNR, CDR2 FQNEAQ (reference sequence). CDR3 protein: CASRESGSPNEQFF. The CDR3 coding sequence is TGTGCCAGCAGAGAGTCAGGGAGCCCTAATGAGCAGTTCTTC.

This clone is judged medium-sized. V and J are TRBV7-9 and TRBJ2-7; D is undetermined. Trimming pared 0 bases from V and 2 bases from J, leaving 2 bases between. The CDR3 has 12 residues. Germline lookup yields CDR1 SEHNR and CDR2 FQNEAQ (reference sequence). The CDR3 coding sequence is TGTGCCAGCAGCTTAGCTGCCTACGAGCAGTACTTC. It specifies CASSLAAYEQYF.

V usage is TRBV5-1 and J usage is TRBJ2-5; 10 bases align to TRBD2. This CDR3 is 15 amino acids long. Germline V gene data show CDR1 as SGHRS and CDR2 as YFSETQ. J was trimmed by 1 base and V by 3 bases; bases with no gene match: 3. The CDR3 region has the DNA TGCGCCAGCAGCTCTAGCGGGGGTTCCCAAGAGACCCAGTACTTC. Its translation is CASSSSGGSQETQYF.

This chain uses TRBV7-9 with TRBJ1-6; unclear D gene. This CDR3 is 14 amino acids long. CDR1 and CDR2 from the germline V gene are SEHNR and FQNEAQ (reference sequence). V was pared by 7 bases and J by 1 base, with 8 bases between. CDR3 coding DNA: TGTGCCAGCACCCAGGTTTCCTATAATTCACCCCTCCACTTT. Translating it yields CASTQVSYNSPLHF.

CDR3 DNA: TGCGCCAGCAGCCCAGCGCCCTCTAGGGACGAGCAGTACTTC. Protein: CASSPAPSRDEQYF. This sequence joins TRBV4-1 and TRBJ2-7; no firm D call. The V gene's germline CDR1 is MGHRA and CDR2 YSYEKL. The CDR3 has 14 amino acids. Trimming cost V 4 bases and J 5 bases, with 15 bases left between them.

This sequence joins TRBV28 and TRBJ1-1; tentatively, D is TRBD1 (5 bases). The germline gives CDR1 MDHEN, CDR2 SYDVKM. This CDR3 spans 13 amino acids. The ends were cut back, 4 bases at V and 0 bases at J, with 6 bases in the middle. This chain's CDR3 is CASSSRVNTEAFF. The CDR3, as DNA: TGTGCCAGCAGTTCCAGGGTGAACACTGAAGCTTTCTTT.

The J gene is TRBJ1-2, the V gene TRBV6-5; no clear D gene. Germline loops: CDR1 MNHEY, CDR2 SVGAGI. Trimming stripped 0 bases from V and 4 bases from J, with 9 bases between. The CDR3 has 14 residues. The chain's CDR3 is CASSYSSMGYGYTF. In DNA, the CDR3 is TGTGCCAGCAGTTACTCGAGTATGGGCTATGGCTACACCTTC.

This clone appeared a single time. V and J are TRBV5-1 and TRBJ2-3; 9 bases agree with TRBD2. This CDR3 has 17 residues. CDR1 is SGHRS, CDR2 YFSETQ, per germline. J was trimmed by 0 bases and V by 4 bases; bases with no gene match: 9. As DNA, the CDR3 is TGCGCCAGCAGCCCCCCGGTTAGCGGGGGTAGCACAGATACGCAGTATTTT. It yields the protein CASSPPVSGGSTDTQYF.

The chain has TRBV5-6 and TRBJ1-5; weak D call: TRBD1 (5 bases). The V gene lost 5 bases and the J gene lost 6 bases, with 12 bases spanning the gap. In germline, CDR1 is SGHDT, CDR2 YYEEEE. CDR3 size: 13 residues. Here the CDR3 DNA reads TGTGCCAGCAGTTGGCGGGGGGGTCAGCCCCAGCATTTT. Protein sequence: CASSWRGGQPQHF.

The chain is built from TRBV29-1 and TRBJ2-7, with 13 nucleotides matching TRBD2. This CDR3 is built from 15 residues. Germline trimming cut 6 bases from V and 2 bases from J; bases unmatched to any gene: 7. Germline V gene lookup returns CDR1 SQVTM and CDR2 ANQGSEA. The CDR3 protein is CSVGTSGASPYEQYF. CDR3 sequence (DNA): TGCAGCGTCGGGACTAGCGGGGCTTCCCCCTACGAGCAGTACTTC.

This clone was counted between two and nine times. Different DNA sequences within this sample yield the same CDR3. DNA of the CDR3: TGTGCCAGCAGCCCAAGGGACAGGGGACGCACTGAAGCTTTCTTT. Translating gives CASSPRDRGRTEAFF. The genes are TRBV5-6 and TRBJ1-1; 10 positions agree with TRBD1. V lost 4 bases and J lost 4; bases outside the gene matches: 7. Germline CDR1 SGHDT, CDR2 YYEEEE. This CDR3 spans 15 amino acids.

This rearrangement joins TRBV21-1 to TRBJ2-7; the DNA was not used to check the table's D call, TRBD1. TRBV21-1 is termed a pseudogene. The CDR3 is made up of 15 amino acids. In DNA form, the CDR3 reads TGTGCCAGCAGCTATGCCGGGACAGGAACCTACGAGCAGTACTTC. Its translation is CASSYAGTGTYEQYF.

V is TRBV18 and J is TRBJ2-4; D gene unclear. The CDR3 extends over 13 amino acids. CDR1 is KGHSH and CDR2 is LQKENI in the germline V gene. Trimming pared 4 bases from V and 0 bases from J, leaving 4 bases between. The CDR3 sequence: CASSRLAKNIQYF. The CDR3 DNA reads TGTGCCAGCTCACGGCTAGCCAAAAACATTCAGTACTTC.